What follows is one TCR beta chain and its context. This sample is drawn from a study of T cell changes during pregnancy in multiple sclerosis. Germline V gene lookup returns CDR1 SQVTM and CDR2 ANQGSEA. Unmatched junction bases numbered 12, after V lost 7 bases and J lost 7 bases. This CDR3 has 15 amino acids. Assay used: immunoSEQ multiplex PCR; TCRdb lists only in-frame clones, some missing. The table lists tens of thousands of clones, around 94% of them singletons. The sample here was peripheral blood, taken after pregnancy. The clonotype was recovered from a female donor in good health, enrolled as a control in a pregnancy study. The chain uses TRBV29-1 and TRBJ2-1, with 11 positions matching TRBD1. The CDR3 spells CSAGDWGQGGNEQFF. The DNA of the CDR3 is TGCAGCGCTGGGGACTGGGGACAGGGGGGGAATGAGCAGTTCTTC.